This T cell receptor beta chain was observed in a study of human T cells and chemical hapten exposure. Time point reported: patch test 2, 6 weeks after DPC sensitization. As to treatment: therapeutic diphenylcyclopropenone sensitization with weekly scalp DPC. This clonotype was seen many times. TCRdb used MiXCR to reprocess the RACE reads, holding one entry per CDR3 protein. The repertoire has about 84,000 distinct CDR3 sequences, 10% of them found once; the top ten carry 2.5%. Trimming pared 6 bases from V and 2 bases from J, leaving 7 bases between. The CDR3 extends over 11 amino acids. Germline V gene sequence: CDR1 SQVTM, CDR2 ANQGSEA.

The clonotype originates from a woman aged 25 to 39 with alopecia areata. Some clones in this sample may be carry-over from other donors' samples. This sequence joins TRBV29-1 and TRBJ1-2; D uncertain. Sequencing used whole blood, obtained in connection with sensitization to the hapten diphenylcyclopropenone (DPC). DNA for the CDR3: TGCAGCGTGCACCAGAACTATGGCTACACCTTC. It translates to CSVHQNYGYTF.